One T cell receptor (beta chain) is described in this entry. Antigen: not known. This record belongs to a study of T cell responses to AZD1222 COVID-19 vaccine. As for the study in general: Combined were second doses at about 4 or about 12 weeks.

Data came from immunoSEQ multiplex PCR; TCRdb stores just in-frame clones and leaves some out. The table records more than 110,000 clones, around 88% of them present only once. V lost 8 bases to trimming and J lost 0 bases, with 17 bases between them. The CDR3 covers 15 residues. Germline CDR1 is MNHEY and CDR2 is SMNVEV (reference sequence). Overall study results and limits: Across spike, vaccine-associated CD4 TCRs were found, dominant at 160-218 and 743-854.

The specimen comprised peripheral blood, sampled on day 0 of AZD1222 vaccination. The chain recombines TRBV27 with TRBJ2-7; D unclear. This receptor was identified in an adult in good health. CDR3 sequence (DNA): TGTGCCAGCTCCCCCTTTTTAGGTAGCTCCTACGAGCAGTACTTC. Protein product: CASSPFLGSSYEQYF.